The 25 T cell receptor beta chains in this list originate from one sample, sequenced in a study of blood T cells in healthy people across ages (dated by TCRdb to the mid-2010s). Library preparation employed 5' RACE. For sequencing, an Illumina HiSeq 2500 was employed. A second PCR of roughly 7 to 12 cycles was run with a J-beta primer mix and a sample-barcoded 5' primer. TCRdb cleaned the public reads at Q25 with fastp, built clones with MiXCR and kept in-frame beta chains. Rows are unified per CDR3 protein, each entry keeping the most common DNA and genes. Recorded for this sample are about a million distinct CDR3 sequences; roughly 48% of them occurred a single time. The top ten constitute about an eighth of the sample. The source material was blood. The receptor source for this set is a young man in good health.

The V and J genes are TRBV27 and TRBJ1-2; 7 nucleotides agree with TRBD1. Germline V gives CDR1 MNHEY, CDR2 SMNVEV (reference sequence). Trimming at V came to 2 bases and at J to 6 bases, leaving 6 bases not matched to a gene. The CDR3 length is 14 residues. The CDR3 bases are TGTGCCAGCAGTTTAGGGAGACAGGGACATGGCTACACCTTC. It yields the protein CASSLGRQGHGYTF.

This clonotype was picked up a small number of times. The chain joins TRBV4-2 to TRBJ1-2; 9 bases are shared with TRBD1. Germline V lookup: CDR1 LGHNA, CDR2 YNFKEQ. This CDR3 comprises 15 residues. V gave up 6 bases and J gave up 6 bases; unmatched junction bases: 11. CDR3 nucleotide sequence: TGTGCCAGCAGTCCCGAGGACAGGGGCTCGAATGGCTACACCTTC. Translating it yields CASSPEDRGSNGYTF.

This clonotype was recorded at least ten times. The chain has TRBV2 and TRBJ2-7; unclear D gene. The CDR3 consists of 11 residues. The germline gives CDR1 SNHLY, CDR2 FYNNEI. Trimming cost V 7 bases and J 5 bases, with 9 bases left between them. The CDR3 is CASIVSHEQYF. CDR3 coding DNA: TGTGCCAGCATCGTAAGCCACGAGCAGTACTTC.

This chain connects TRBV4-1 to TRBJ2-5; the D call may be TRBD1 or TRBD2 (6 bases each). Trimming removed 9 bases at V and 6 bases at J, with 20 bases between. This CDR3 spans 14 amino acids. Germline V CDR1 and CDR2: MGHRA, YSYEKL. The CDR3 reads CASSGGTGMKTQYF. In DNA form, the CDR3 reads TGCGCCAGTAGCGGAGGTACAGGGATGAAGACCCAGTACTTC.

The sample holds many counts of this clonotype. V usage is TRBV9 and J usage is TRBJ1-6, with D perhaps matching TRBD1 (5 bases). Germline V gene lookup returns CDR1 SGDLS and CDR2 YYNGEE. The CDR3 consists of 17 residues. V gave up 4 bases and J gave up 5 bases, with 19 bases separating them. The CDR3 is CASSLYGIGADNSPLHF. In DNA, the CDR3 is TGTGCCAGCAGCCTTTATGGCATTGGGGCTGATAATTCACCCCTCCACTTT.

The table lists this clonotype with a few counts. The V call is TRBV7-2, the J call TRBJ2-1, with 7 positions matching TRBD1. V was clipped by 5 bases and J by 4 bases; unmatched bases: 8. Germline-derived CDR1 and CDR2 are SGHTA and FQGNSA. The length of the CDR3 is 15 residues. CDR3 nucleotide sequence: TGTGCCAGCAGCACCTACAGGGGATCGTACAATGAGCAGTTCTTC. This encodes CASSTYRGSYNEQFF. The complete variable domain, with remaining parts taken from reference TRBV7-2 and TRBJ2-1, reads GAGVSQSPSNKVTEKGKDVELRCDPISGHTALYWYRQSLGQGLEFLIYFQGNSAPDKSGLPSDRFSAERTGGSVSTLTIQRTQQEDSAVYLCASSTYRGSYNEQFFGPGTRLTVL.

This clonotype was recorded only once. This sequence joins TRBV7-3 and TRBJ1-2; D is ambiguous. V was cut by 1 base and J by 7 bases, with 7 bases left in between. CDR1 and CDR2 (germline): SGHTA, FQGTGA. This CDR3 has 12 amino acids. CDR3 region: CASSLKLGGYTF. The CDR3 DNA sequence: TGTGCCAGCAGCTTAAAGCTGGGTGGCTACACCTTC.

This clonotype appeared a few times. CDR3 sequence (DNA): TGTGCCATCAGTGACAGGTCCAGGGGTCAAGAGACCCAGTACTTC. Encoded protein: CAISDRSRGQETQYF. The chain links TRBV10-3 to TRBJ2-5, with a tentative D call TRBD1 (6 bases). Trimming removed 3 bases from V and 2 bases from J, with 13 bases in between. Germline-derived CDR1 and CDR2 are ENHRY and SYGVKD. The CDR3 is made up of 15 amino acids.

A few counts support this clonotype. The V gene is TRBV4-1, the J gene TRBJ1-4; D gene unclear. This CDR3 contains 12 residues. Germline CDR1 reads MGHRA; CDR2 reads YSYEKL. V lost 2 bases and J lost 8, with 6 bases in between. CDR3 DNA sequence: TGCGCCAGCAGCCAACCCGTAGAAAAACTGTTTTTT. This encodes CASSQPVEKLFF.

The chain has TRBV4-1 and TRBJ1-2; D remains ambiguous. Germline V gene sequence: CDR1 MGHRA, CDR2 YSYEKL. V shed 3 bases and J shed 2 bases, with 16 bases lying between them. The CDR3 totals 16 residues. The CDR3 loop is CASSHKILPGNYGYTF. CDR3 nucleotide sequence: TGCGCCAGCAGCCACAAGATCCTCCCTGGGAACTATGGCTACACCTTC.

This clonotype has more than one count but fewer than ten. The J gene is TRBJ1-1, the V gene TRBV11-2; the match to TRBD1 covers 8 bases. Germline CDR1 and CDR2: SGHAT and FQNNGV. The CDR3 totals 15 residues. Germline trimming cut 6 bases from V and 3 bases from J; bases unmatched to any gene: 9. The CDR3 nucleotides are TGTGCCAGCAGTTCTGCGGACAGGGCGGACACTGAAGCTTTCTTT. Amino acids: CASSSADRADTEAFF.

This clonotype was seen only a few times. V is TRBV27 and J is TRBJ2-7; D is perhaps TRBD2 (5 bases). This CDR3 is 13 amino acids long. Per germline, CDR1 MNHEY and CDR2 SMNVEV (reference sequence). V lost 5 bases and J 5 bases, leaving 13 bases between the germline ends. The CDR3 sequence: CASSPYGLNEQYF. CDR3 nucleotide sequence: TGTGCCAGCAGTCCCTACGGACTCAACGAGCAGTACTTC.

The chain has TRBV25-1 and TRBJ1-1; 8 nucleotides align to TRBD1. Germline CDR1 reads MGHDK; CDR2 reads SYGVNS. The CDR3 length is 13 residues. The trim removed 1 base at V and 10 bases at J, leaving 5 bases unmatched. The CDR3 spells CASSEFLTGGAFF. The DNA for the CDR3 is TGTGCCAGCAGTGAATTCCTAACAGGGGGAGCTTTCTTT.

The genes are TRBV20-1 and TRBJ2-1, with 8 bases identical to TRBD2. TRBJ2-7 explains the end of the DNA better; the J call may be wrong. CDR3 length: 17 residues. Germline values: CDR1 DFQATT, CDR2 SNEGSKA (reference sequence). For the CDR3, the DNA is TGCAGTGCTAACGTGAGGAGCGGGGGCGCCTCCTACAATGAGCAGTACTTC. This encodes CSANVRSGGASYNEQYF.

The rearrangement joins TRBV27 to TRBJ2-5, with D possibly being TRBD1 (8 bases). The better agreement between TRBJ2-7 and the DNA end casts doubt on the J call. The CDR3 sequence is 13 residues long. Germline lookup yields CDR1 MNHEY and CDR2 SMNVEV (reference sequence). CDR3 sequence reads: CASSWTGRAEQYF. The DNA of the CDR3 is TGTGCCAGCAGTTGGACAGGGAGGGCCGAGCAGTACTTC.

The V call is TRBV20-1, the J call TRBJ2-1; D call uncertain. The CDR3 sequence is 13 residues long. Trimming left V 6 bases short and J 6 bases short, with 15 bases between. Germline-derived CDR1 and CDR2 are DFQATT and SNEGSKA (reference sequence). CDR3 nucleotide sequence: TGCAGTGCCATTCCCGGATCTTCCAATGAGCAGTTCTTC. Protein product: CSAIPGSSNEQFF.

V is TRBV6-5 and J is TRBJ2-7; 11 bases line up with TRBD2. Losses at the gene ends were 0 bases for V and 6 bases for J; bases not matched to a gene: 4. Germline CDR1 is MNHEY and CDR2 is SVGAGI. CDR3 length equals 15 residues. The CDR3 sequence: CASSYSLAGVGEQYF. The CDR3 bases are TGTGCCAGCAGTTACTCACTAGCGGGGGTGGGCGAGCAGTACTTC.

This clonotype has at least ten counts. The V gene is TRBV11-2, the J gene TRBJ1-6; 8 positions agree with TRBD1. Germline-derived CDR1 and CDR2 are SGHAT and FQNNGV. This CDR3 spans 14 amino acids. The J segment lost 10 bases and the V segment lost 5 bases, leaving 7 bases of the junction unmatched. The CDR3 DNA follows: TGTGCCAGCAGCGCCACCGACAGGGGATCACCCCTCCACTTT. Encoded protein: CASSATDRGSPLHF.

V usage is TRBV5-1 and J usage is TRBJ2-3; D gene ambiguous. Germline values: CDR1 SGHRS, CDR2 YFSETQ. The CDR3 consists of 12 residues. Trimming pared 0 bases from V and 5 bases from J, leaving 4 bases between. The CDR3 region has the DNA TGCGCCAGCAGCTTGGACCAAGATACGCAGTATTTT. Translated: CASSLDQDTQYF.

CDR3 in DNA: TGTGCCAGCAGTTCAGGAATTATCCCCGTCACAGATACGCAGTATTTT. As protein: CASSSGIIPVTDTQYF. This chain uses TRBV6-5 with TRBJ2-3; unclear D gene. The CDR3 totals 16 residues. V gave up 4 bases and J gave up 2 bases, with 16 bases separating them. From germline, CDR1 is MNHEY and CDR2 SVGAGI.

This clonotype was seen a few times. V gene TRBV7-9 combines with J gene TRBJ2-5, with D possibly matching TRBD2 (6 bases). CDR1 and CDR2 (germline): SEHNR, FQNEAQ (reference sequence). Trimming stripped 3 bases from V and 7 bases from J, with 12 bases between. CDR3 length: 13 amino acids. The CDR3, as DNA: TGTGCCAGCAGCTTCGGGGCCGGGGGGACCCAGTACTTC. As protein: CASSFGAGGTQYF. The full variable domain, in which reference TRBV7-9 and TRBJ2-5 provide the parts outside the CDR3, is DTGVSQNPRHKITKRGQNVTFRCDPISEHNRLYWYRQTLGQGPEFLTYFQNEAQLEKSRLLSDRFSAERPKGSFSTLEIQRTEQGDSAMYLCASSFGAGGTQYFGPGTRLLVL.

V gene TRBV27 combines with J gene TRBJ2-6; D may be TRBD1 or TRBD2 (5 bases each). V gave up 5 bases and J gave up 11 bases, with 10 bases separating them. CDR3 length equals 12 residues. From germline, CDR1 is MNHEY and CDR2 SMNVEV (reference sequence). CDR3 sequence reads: CASSPGTDVLTF. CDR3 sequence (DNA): TGTGCCAGCAGTCCGGGGACCGACGTCCTGACTTTC.

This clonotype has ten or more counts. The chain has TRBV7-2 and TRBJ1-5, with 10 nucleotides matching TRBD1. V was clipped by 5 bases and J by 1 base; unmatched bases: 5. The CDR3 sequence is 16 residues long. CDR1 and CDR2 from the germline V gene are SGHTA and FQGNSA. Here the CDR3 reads CASSAGTGVSNQPQHF. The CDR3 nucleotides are TGTGCCAGCAGCGCCGGGACAGGGGTCAGCAATCAGCCCCAGCATTTT.

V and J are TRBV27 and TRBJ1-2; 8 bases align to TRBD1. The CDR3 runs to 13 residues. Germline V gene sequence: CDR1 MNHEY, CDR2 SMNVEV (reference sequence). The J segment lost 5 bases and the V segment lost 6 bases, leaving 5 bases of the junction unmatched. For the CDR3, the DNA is TGTGCCAGCAGGACAGGGGATAAGTATGGCTACACCTTC. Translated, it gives CASRTGDKYGYTF.

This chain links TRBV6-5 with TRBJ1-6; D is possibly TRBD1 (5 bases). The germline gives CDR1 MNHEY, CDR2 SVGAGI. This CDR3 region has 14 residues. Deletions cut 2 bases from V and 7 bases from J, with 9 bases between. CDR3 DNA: TGTGCCAGCAGTTACCGGGACGGGAATTCACCCCTCCACTTT. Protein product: CASSYRDGNSPLHF.